Listed below are T cell receptor beta chains from one sample, sequenced in a study of monozygotic twins with inflammatory bowel disease. TCRdb reprocessed the 5' RACE reads and reports one entry per CDR3 protein, with no DNA. In all, the sample yields about 160,000 distinct CDR3 sequences. Sequencing was done on a sample of blood. The source is a human donor with ulcerative colitis or Crohn's disease, or a healthy co-twin of an affected twin (not recorded which). Each CDR3 is given with its conserved first and last residue.

TRBV7-8,TRBJ2-1,CASSSFRGITYNEQFF
TRBV4-1,TRBJ2-3,CASRPGGGWSTDTQYF
TRBV6-5,TRBJ1-2,CASSYSAGNGYTF
TRBV7-9,TRBJ1-5,CASSLAETGSNQPQHF
TRBV6-1,TRBJ2-2,CASSTRSGELVGELFF
TRBV7-2,TRBJ1-5,CASSPIRDSNQPQHF
TRBV5-1,TRBJ2-1,CVSSPRQGMGTEDF
TRBV7-2,TRBJ2-1,CASNDRFEQFF
TRBV27,TRBJ1-2,CASSSRGRNYGYTF
TRBV13,TRBJ2-1,CASSSPDREEYNEQFF
TRBV4-2,TRBJ2-2,CASSPRGVAGGPNTGELFF
TRBV12-5,TRBJ2-1,CASGSVRDGEQFF
TRBV5-1,TRBJ1-5,CASSLGWRNRNQPQHF
TRBV12-3/TRBV12-4,TRBJ2-3,CASSSPLAGGHTSTDTQYF
TRBV19,TRBJ1-1,CASSVDSLNTEAFF
TRBV28,TRBJ2-2,CASSTVGENTGELFF
TRBV29-1,TRBJ1-1,CSVAHQGGVNTEAFF
TRBV25-1,TRBJ2-1,CASSESMGEGDEQFF
TRBV5-1,TRBJ2-3,CASSPDRSTDTQYF
TRBV7-9,TRBJ1-2,CASSLGSGQGSYGYTF
TRBV5-5,TRBJ2-1,CASSFPLTSWNEQFF
TRBV28,TRBJ1-5,CASSFYGGIDQPQHF
TRBV4-1,TRBJ2-1,CASSQGTGKDEQFF
TRBV7-2,TRBJ2-2,CASSLLAGVGGELFF
TRBV3-1,TRBJ2-1,CASSQGLAGQTNEQFF
TRBV3-1,TRBJ2-3,CASSQSVPDTQYF
TRBV7-2,TRBJ1-5,CASSAWGRDNQPQHF
TRBV29-1,TRBJ2-5,CSAGGMGLETQYF
TRBV4-1,TRBJ2-1,CASSQDHEPDYNEQFF
TRBV7-8,TRBJ1-5,CASSWDLGQPQHF
TRBV7-2,TRBJ2-2,CASSPQDTGELFF
TRBV7-9,TRBJ2-1,CASSLASREEGNEQFF
TRBV15,TRBJ2-7,CATSPRTSYEQYF
TRBV11-3,TRBJ2-1,CASSRSWGRRVTYNEQFF
TRBV7-6,TRBJ1-1,CASSLSALTIGAFF
TRBV5-1,TRBJ2-5,CASSQGLQETQYF
TRBV12-3/TRBV12-4,TRBJ1-2,CASSLGGGDGYTF
TRBV7-2,TRBJ2-2,CASSWSERSNTGELFF
TRBV7-9,TRBJ1-2,CASSLGSGQGYYGYTF
TRBV19,TRBJ2-1,CASSISSGVYNEQFF
TRBV6-1,TRBJ1-1,CASTPGLGTEAFF
TRBV7-2,TRBJ1-1,CASAPRAGSPEAFF
TRBV20-1,TRBJ1-1,CSASRNTEAFF